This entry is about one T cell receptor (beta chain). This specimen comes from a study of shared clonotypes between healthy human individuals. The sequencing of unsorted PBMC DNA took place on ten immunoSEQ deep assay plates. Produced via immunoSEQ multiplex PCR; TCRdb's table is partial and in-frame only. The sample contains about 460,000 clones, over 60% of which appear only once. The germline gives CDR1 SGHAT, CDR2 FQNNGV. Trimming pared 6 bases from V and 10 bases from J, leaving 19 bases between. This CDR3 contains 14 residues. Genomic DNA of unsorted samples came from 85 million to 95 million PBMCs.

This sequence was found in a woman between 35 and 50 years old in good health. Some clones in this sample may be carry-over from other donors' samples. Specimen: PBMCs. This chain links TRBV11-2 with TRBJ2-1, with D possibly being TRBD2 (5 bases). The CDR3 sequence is CASSGLGLTGEQFF. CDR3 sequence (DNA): TGTGCCAGCAGTGGGCTTGGGTTAACGGGAGAGCAGTTCTTC.